This entry lists 27 T cell receptor beta chains sequenced from one sample in a study of technical replicates of blood from a handful of donors. Data came from immunoSEQ multiplex PCR; TCRdb stores just in-frame clones and leaves some out. Counted here are tens of thousands of clones, about 96% occurring once; the ten biggest clones make up approximately 0.3%. The sample taken for sequencing was T cells isolated from PBMCs. Receptors were obtained from a human donor in good health.

The chain couples TRBV28 to TRBJ2-1; no reliable D call. The germline CDR1 and CDR2 sequences are MDHEN and SYDVKM. V shed 6 bases and J shed 5 bases, with 5 bases lying between them. This CDR3 is 11 amino acids long. CDR3 residues: CASSLDNEQFF. The CDR3 DNA sequence: TGTGCCAGCAGCCTAGACAATGAGCAGTTCTTC.

The chain employs TRBV5-1 and TRBJ1-1, with 7 bases fitting TRBD1. Germline V gene data show CDR1 as SGHRS and CDR2 as YFSETQ. The CDR3 totals 14 residues. Unmatched junction bases numbered 6, after V lost 4 bases and J lost 3 bases. In nucleotides, the CDR3 is TGCGCCAGCAGCCCGGACACAGGGGACACTGAAGCTTTCTTT. It specifies CASSPDTGDTEAFF.

V usage is TRBV6-1 and J usage is TRBJ2-1; 9 nucleotides agree with TRBD2. The V and J ends lost 6 bases and 4 bases, in that order; junction bases with no gene match: 7. This CDR3 is built from 15 residues. Germline V gives CDR1 MNHNS, CDR2 SASEGT. CDR3 residues: CASRVAGDQYNEQFF. The CDR3 DNA reads TGTGCCAGCAGGGTAGCGGGGGACCAATACAATGAGCAGTTCTTC.

J is TRBJ2-7 and V is TRBV28; TRBD1 aligns across 9 bases. J lost 4 bases, V lost 9 bases, and 7 bases had no gene match. The CDR3 runs to 13 residues. CDR1 and CDR2 from the germline V gene are MDHEN and SYDVKM. The CDR3 here is CASHGDREYEQYF. In DNA, the CDR3 is TGTGCCAGTCACGGGGACAGGGAATACGAGCAGTACTTC.

This clone appeared once. The chain employs TRBV11-3 and TRBJ2-7; TRBD1 aligns across 9 bases. CDR3 length: 14 residues. The junction had 2 bases not matched to a gene; V was cut back by 2 bases and J by 3 bases. CDR1 is SGHNT and CDR2 is YENEEA in the germline V gene. The CDR3 is CASSLRTGDYEQYF. The CDR3 nucleotides are TGTGCCAGCAGCTTAAGGACAGGGGACTACGAGCAGTACTTC.

This chain connects TRBV5-1 to TRBJ2-7; D gene ambiguous. CDR1 is SGHRS, CDR2 YFSETQ, per germline. Trimming removed 6 bases from V and 0 bases from J, with 4 bases in between. The CDR3 contains 11 residues. In nucleotides, the CDR3 is TGCGCCAGCATGGCCTCCTACGAGCAGTACTTC. Amino acids: CASMASYEQYF.

In this sample, this clone turned up once. The chain employs TRBV7-9 and TRBJ2-3; 7 bases map to TRBD1. The V segment lost 3 bases and the J segment 2 bases; nucleotides outside the gene matches: 5. Per the germline V gene, CDR1 is SEHNR and CDR2 is FQNEAQ (reference sequence). The CDR3 sequence is 15 residues long. CDR3: CASSFNDRATDTQYF. CDR3 DNA: TGTGCCAGCAGCTTTAACGACAGGGCCACAGATACGCAGTATTTT.

J is TRBJ1-1 and V is TRBV11-3; possibly TRBD1 for D (5 bases). V dropped 0 bases and J dropped 4 bases, with 6 bases sitting between them. Germline V gene data show CDR1 as SGHNT and CDR2 as YENEEA. The length of the CDR3 is 13 residues. The CDR3 protein is CASSLEGGTEAFF. CDR3 nucleotide sequence: TGTGCCAGCAGCTTAGAGGGGGGCACTGAAGCTTTCTTT.

The chain has TRBV15 and TRBJ2-1; D not resolved. The CDR3 length is 13 residues. Germline CDR1 and CDR2: LNHNV and YYDKDF (reference sequence). Trimming shortened V by 2 bases and J by 4 bases, and 6 bases separated the two germline ends. The CDR3, as DNA: TGTGCCACCAGCAGATCAACATACAATGAGCAGTTCTTC. Its translation is CATSRSTYNEQFF.

The chain links TRBV6-1 to TRBJ2-7; TRBD2 is a possible D gene (6 bases). V lost 5 bases and J 0 bases, leaving 11 bases between the germline ends. Germline CDR1 MNHNS, CDR2 SASEGT. The CDR3 length is 14 residues. The CDR3 spells CASSRLGGSYEQYF. The DNA of the CDR3 is TGTGCCAGCAGTCGCTTGGGGGGCTCCTACGAGCAGTACTTC.

The J gene is TRBJ2-1, the V gene TRBV5-4, with D possibly TRBD2 on 6 matching bases. In germline, CDR1 is SGHNT, CDR2 YYREEE (reference sequence). The CDR3 is 13 residues long. Trimming cost V 0 bases and J 9 bases, with 10 bases left between them. The CDR3 is CASSLGQAGEQFF. The CDR3 DNA follows: TGTGCCAGCAGCTTGGGTCAAGCGGGTGAGCAGTTCTTC. Using reference TRBV5-4 and TRBJ2-1 for the parts outside the CDR3, the full variable domain is ETGVTQSPTHLIKTRGQQVTLRCSSQSGHNTVSWYQQALGQGPQFIFQYYREEENGRGNFPPRFSGLQFPNYSSELNVNALELDDSALYLCASSLGQAGEQFFGPGTRLTVL.

The V gene is TRBV6-6, the J gene TRBJ1-5; no clear D gene. The V end was cut by 6 bases, the J end by 0 bases, with 15 bases between. The germline gives CDR1 MNHNY, CDR2 SVGAGI (reference sequence). The CDR3 is 16 amino acids. CDR3: CASSQRPVNSNQPQHF. The CDR3 bases are TGTGCCAGCAGCCAGAGGCCAGTAAATAGCAATCAGCCCCAGCATTTT.

The chain links TRBV19 to TRBJ1-1, with D possibly TRBD1 on 5 matching bases. The CDR3 length is 16 residues. Between the trimmed V and J ends, which lost 5 bases and 0 bases, there was a span of 16 bases. CDR1 and CDR2 (germline): LNHDA, SQIVND (reference sequence). The CDR3 here is CASSPLSLGVNTEAFF. The CDR3 DNA reads TGTGCCAGTAGTCCGCTAAGTCTAGGGGTGAACACTGAAGCTTTCTTT.

This rearrangement joins TRBV19 to TRBJ2-5, with 8 bases lining up with TRBD2. The V segment lost 1 base and the J segment 5 bases; nucleotides outside the gene matches: 9. This CDR3 is built from 16 residues. The germline V gene has CDR1 LNHDA and CDR2 SQIVND (reference sequence). This CDR3 reads CASSIVMAGGSETQYF. In DNA, the CDR3 is TGTGCCAGTAGTATAGTCATGGCGGGAGGCAGTGAGACCCAGTACTTC.

The genes are TRBV6-6 and TRBJ2-7, with TRBD1 matching 9 bases. The CDR3 is 14 residues long. Germline loops: CDR1 MNHNY, CDR2 SVGAGI (reference sequence). Unmatched junction bases numbered 3, after V lost 2 bases and J lost 4 bases. The CDR3 DNA sequence: TGTGCCAGCAGTTACAGGGACAGGGTATACGAGCAGTACTTC. This sequence encodes CASSYRDRVYEQYF.

The V gene is TRBV27, the J gene TRBJ1-5; 7 nucleotides align to TRBD1. Trimming removed 6 bases from V and 2 bases from J; junction bases left unmatched: 16. Germline CDR1 reads MNHEY; CDR2 reads SMNVEV (reference sequence). This CDR3 comprises 18 residues. The CDR3 coding sequence is TGTGCCAGCAGGGCCAGGGGGGTTCTAGAGAAGGGCAATCAGCCCCAGCATTTT. Translating it yields CASRARGVLEKGNQPQHF.

The chain combines TRBV4-1 with TRBJ2-1, with 9 nucleotides matching TRBD2. The CDR3 extends over 16 amino acids. Unmatched junction bases numbered 9, after V lost 1 base and J lost 8 bases. Germline V lookup: CDR1 MGHRA, CDR2 YSYEKL. The CDR3 here is CASSQGGLREGDEQFF. CDR3 DNA: TGCGCCAGCAGCCAAGGGGGATTGCGGGAGGGGGATGAGCAGTTCTTC.

The chain recombines TRBV6-5 with TRBJ2-7, with D possibly TRBD1 on 5 matching bases. Trimming cost V 6 bases and J 4 bases, with 13 bases left between them. Germline V CDR1 and CDR2: MNHEY, SVGAGI. CDR3 length equals 13 residues. The CDR3 loop is CASSQGSGYEQYF. CDR3 in DNA: TGTGCCAGCAGCCAGGGCTCGGGTTACGAGCAGTACTTC.

The chain has TRBV5-1 and TRBJ1-1; D may be TRBD1 (5 bases). V gave up 3 bases and J gave up 1 base, with 7 bases separating them. Germline assignment: CDR1 SGHRS and CDR2 YFSETQ. The CDR3 spans 13 residues. Written as DNA, the CDR3 is TGCGCCAGCAGCTCAGGACAGAACACTGAAGCTTTCTTT. Protein: CASSSGQNTEAFF.

This chain connects TRBV29-1 to TRBJ2-7; 7 nucleotides agree with TRBD1. Trimming took 4 bases from V and 2 from J; bases not matched to a gene: 8. Germline CDR1 and CDR2: SQVTM and ANQGSEA. The CDR3 is 14 residues long. The CDR3 bases are TGCAGCGTTGTTTGGACAGGCCAACCCTACGAGCAGTACTTC. Its translation: CSVVWTGQPYEQYF.

This sequence joins TRBV6-6 and TRBJ2-7; a weak D match, TRBD2 (5 bases). The CDR3 is made up of 12 amino acids. Germline V gene lookup returns CDR1 MNHNY and CDR2 SVGAGI (reference sequence). Trimming removed 6 bases from V and 6 bases from J, with 12 bases in between. This CDR3 reads CASRPGEGEQYF. In DNA, the CDR3 is TGTGCCAGCAGGCCCGGAGAGGGCGAGCAGTACTTC.

This chain connects TRBV7-9 to TRBJ2-1, with D possibly being TRBD2 (5 bases). This CDR3 spans 14 amino acids. Germline V gene sequence: CDR1 SEHNR, CDR2 FQNEAQ (reference sequence). V was clipped by 3 bases and J by 6 bases, with 12 bases between them. The CDR3 reads CASSFGGLSNEQFF. The CDR3 DNA reads as TGTGCCAGCAGCTTCGGCGGGCTTTCCAATGAGCAGTTCTTC.

This chain connects TRBV6-5 to TRBJ2-1, with D tentatively TRBD2 (6 bases). The germline gives CDR1 MNHEY, CDR2 SVGAGI. Trimming shortened V by 4 bases and J by 6 bases, and 10 bases separated the two germline ends. The CDR3 spans 13 residues. CDR3 in amino acids: CASSSAGSNEQFF. For the CDR3, the DNA is TGTGCCAGCAGTTCGGCCGGGAGCAATGAGCAGTTCTTC.

This clone has a single count. The chain couples TRBV13 to TRBJ2-7; possibly TRBD1 for D (5 bases). V lost 3 bases to trimming and J lost 0 bases, with 9 bases between them. The CDR3 is 14 amino acids. Germline V gives CDR1 PRHDT, CDR2 FYEKMQ (reference sequence). The CDR3 spells CASSFAGLSYEQYF. The CDR3 DNA sequence: TGTGCCAGCAGCTTCGCAGGGCTCTCCTACGAGCAGTACTTC.

The V and J genes are TRBV30 and TRBJ1-5; 8 bases align to TRBD1. The V gene end was trimmed by 6 bases and the J gene end by 0 bases; junction bases not matched to a gene: 1. CDR1 and CDR2 from the germline V gene are GTSNPN and SVGIG (reference sequence). CDR3 length: 13 residues. CDR3 bases: TGTGCCTGCGGGACAGGTAGCAATCAGCCCCAGCATTTT. It translates to CACGTGSNQPQHF.

This chain links TRBV27 with TRBJ2-2; perhaps TRBD2 as D (6 bases). Germline assignment: CDR1 MNHEY and CDR2 SMNVEV (reference sequence). Trimming left V 2 bases short and J 0 bases short, with 7 bases between. The CDR3 covers 15 residues. The CDR3 loop reads CASSLGGTNTGELFF. The DNA of the CDR3 is TGTGCCAGCAGTTTAGGGGGGACGAACACCGGGGAGCTGTTTTTT.

This chain connects TRBV2 to TRBJ2-3; TRBD2 is a possible D gene (6 bases). CDR3 length: 16 residues. Germline CDR1 SNHLY, CDR2 FYNNEI. Trimming left V 4 bases short and J 0 bases short, with 14 bases between. The CDR3 sequence is CASSVRRASSTDTQYF. As DNA, the CDR3 is TGTGCCAGCAGTGTGCGGAGGGCCTCTAGCACAGATACGCAGTATTTT.